These 17 T cell receptor beta chains were sequenced from one sample in a study of shared clonotypes between healthy human individuals (dated by TCRdb to between 2020 and 2021). For the CD8 naive samples, CD45RO-negative cells were positively selected for CCR7, yielding a CD45RA+CCR7+ population from which TemRA cells were excluded. The method was the immunoSEQ multiplex PCR assay. TCRdb re-hosts the immuneACCESS table, in-frame sequences only. Its copies lack some clones; in the studies checked, an unresolved V gene accounts for under half of them, and the cause for the rest is not known. Present in this sample are about 600,000 clones, 98% of which were seen just once. The ten largest clones represent 0.3% of the sample. Sequencing was done on a sample of naive CD8+ T cells sorted from blood. This specimen's cell subset or site label, per the study, means: CD45RA+CCR7+. These receptors were collected from a man aged 30-40 years in good health.

The rearrangement links TRBV10-3 to TRBJ2-1; 14 bases align to TRBD2. V lost 2 bases, J lost 8 bases, and 5 bases stayed unmatched. This CDR3 has 16 amino acids. Per the germline V gene, CDR1 is ENHRY and CDR2 is SYGVKD. The CDR3 sequence: CAISERTSGRPDEQFF. In DNA, the CDR3 is TGTGCCATCAGTGAGAGGACTAGCGGGAGGCCCGATGAGCAGTTCTTC.

This chain uses TRBV7-9 with TRBJ2-3; TRBD2 agrees at 8 bases. The V gene's germline CDR1 is SEHNR and CDR2 FQNEAQ (reference sequence). The CDR3 contains 16 residues. V dropped 0 bases and J dropped 6; count of bases not matched to a gene: 8. CDR3 amino acids: CASSLATSGVLDTQYF. The CDR3 coding sequence is TGTGCCAGCAGCTTAGCTACTAGCGGCGTGCTTGATACGCAGTATTTT.

The chain links TRBV30 to TRBJ2-5; D remains ambiguous. This CDR3 contains 11 residues. V was pared by 6 bases and J by 5 bases, with 10 bases between. Germline loops: CDR1 GTSNPN, CDR2 SVGIG (reference sequence). CDR3 sequence reads: CACRAGETQYF. The CDR3 DNA reads as TGTGCCTGCCGGGCCGGGGAGACCCAGTACTTC.

The CDR3 DNA follows: TGTGCCAGCAGCCCGGGGGCCGACTACAATGAGCAGTTCTTC. Translated, it gives CASSPGADYNEQFF. The chain links TRBV7-3 to TRBJ2-1, with D perhaps given as TRBD1 or TRBD2 (6 bases each). The CDR3 is 14 residues long. Trimming removed 5 bases at V and 3 bases at J, with 11 bases between. Germline V gene sequence: CDR1 SGHTA, CDR2 FQGTGA.

CDR3: CASSKTGTVNQPQHF. In DNA form, the CDR3 reads TGTGCCAGCAGCAAAACCGGGACAGTCAATCAGCCCCAGCATTTT. This chain connects TRBV21-1 to TRBJ1-5; TRBD1, as called in the table, went unchecked against the DNA. TRBV21-1 is a documented pseudogene. This CDR3 is 15 amino acids long.

This chain joins TRBV4-1 and TRBJ2-7, with D uncertain. The V gene lost 1 base and the J gene lost 0 bases, with 7 bases spanning the gap. The CDR3 has 14 residues. CDR1 and CDR2 from the germline V gene are MGHRA and YSYEKL. In DNA, the CDR3 is TGCGCCAGCAGCCAAGCCCCAAGCTCCTACGAGCAGTACTTC. Its protein is CASSQAPSSYEQYF.

The chain employs TRBV11-2 and TRBJ1-1; D gene ambiguous. Germline CDR1 and CDR2: SGHAT and FQNNGV. The V and J ends lost 0 bases and 3 bases respectively, with 5 bases between them. There are 13 residues in the CDR3. CDR3 bases: TGTGCCAGCAGCTTAGACAGTTACACTGAAGCTTTCTTT. It specifies CASSLDSYTEAFF.

The sample holds a few counts of this clone. This chain connects TRBV27 to TRBJ1-2; D not resolved. This CDR3 is built from 14 residues. Germline CDR1 is MNHEY and CDR2 is SMNVEV (reference sequence). The ends were cut back, 5 bases at V and 4 bases at J, with 14 bases in the middle. The CDR3: CASSRYSQGYGYTF. The CDR3 region has the DNA TGTGCCAGCAGTAGATACTCGCAAGGCTATGGCTACACCTTC.

This clone was recorded once. This chain joins TRBV27 and TRBJ2-2, with D tentatively TRBD1 (5 bases). The CDR3 length is 15 residues. Looked up from germline, CDR1 is MNHEY and CDR2 is SMNVEV (reference sequence). V lost 8 bases and J lost 0, with 13 bases in between. The CDR3 sequence: CASSDGHSNTGELFF. CDR3 DNA sequence: TGTGCCAGCTCGGATGGACATTCGAACACCGGGGAGCTGTTTTTT.

The chain has TRBV28 and TRBJ2-7; the match to TRBD1 covers 9 bases. The CDR3 extends over 14 amino acids. CDR1 and CDR2 from the germline V gene are MDHEN and SYDVKM. V was clipped by 6 bases and J by 2 bases; unmatched bases: 5. CDR3 residues: CASRRGTGTYEQYF. The DNA of the CDR3 is TGTGCCAGCAGACGCGGGACAGGGACCTACGAGCAGTACTTC.

This chain joins TRBV29-1 and TRBJ2-4; D is perhaps TRBD1 or TRBD2 (5 bases each). Germline V CDR1 and CDR2: SQVTM, ANQGSEA. Trimming pared 5 bases from V and 3 bases from J, leaving 11 bases between. This CDR3 is built from 13 residues. The CDR3 loop reads CSVRDGNKNIQYF. Written as DNA, the CDR3 is TGCAGCGTTCGGGACGGAAACAAAAACATTCAGTACTTC.

This rearrangement joins TRBV4-3 to TRBJ2-5, with D uncertain. This CDR3 is built from 13 residues. The V end lost 3 bases, the J end lost 0 bases, and 5 bases lay between the germline ends. The germline V gene encodes CDR1 LGHNA and CDR2 YSLEER. CDR3: CASSHEHQETQYF. The CDR3 DNA reads as TGCGCCAGCAGCCATGAACACCAAGAGACCCAGTACTTC.

V gene TRBV28 combines with J gene TRBJ2-3, with TRBD2 as a possible D gene (6 bases). This CDR3 has 15 residues. Germline V gene data show CDR1 as MDHEN and CDR2 as SYDVKM. The ends were cut back, 8 bases at V and 1 base at J, with 16 bases in the middle. CDR3 in DNA: TGTGCCAGCTCGCGGCGCGGGACTCGCACAGATACGCAGTATTTT. The encoded protein is CASSRRGTRTDTQYF.

The chain links TRBV5-1 to TRBJ2-1; D uncertain. This CDR3 spans 16 amino acids. Per the germline V gene, CDR1 is SGHRS and CDR2 is YFSETQ. Trimming took off 1 base at V and 0 bases at J, with 11 bases between the two ends. In DNA form, the CDR3 reads TGCGCCAGCAGCTTGAGGGTAGTGGTCTCCTACAATGAGCAGTTCTTC. Translation gives CASSLRVVVSYNEQFF.

The V gene is TRBV28, the J gene TRBJ2-7; 9 bases agree with TRBD1. The CDR3 has 15 residues. V was pared by 6 bases and J by 3 bases, with 9 bases of the junction left unmatched. Germline-derived CDR1 and CDR2 are MDHEN and SYDVKM. CDR3 nucleotides: TGTGCCAGCAGCCTCCGGGACAGGGCAATCTACGAGCAGTACTTC. As protein: CASSLRDRAIYEQYF.

The gene calls are TRBV7-9 and TRBJ1-5; D is possibly TRBD1 (5 bases). The V gene's germline CDR1 is SEHNR and CDR2 FQNEAQ (reference sequence). Trimming cost V 7 bases and J 5 bases, with 9 bases left between them. The length of the CDR3 is 12 residues. CDR3 protein: CASKQEDQPQHF. Written as DNA, the CDR3 is TGTGCCAGCAAACAGGAAGATCAGCCCCAGCATTTT. The full variable domain, completed using reference TRBV7-9 and TRBJ1-5, is DTGVSQNPRHKITKRGQNVTFRCDPISEHNRLYWYRQTLGQGPEFLTYFQNEAQLEKSRLLSDRFSAERPKGSFSTLEIQRTEQGDSAMYLCASKQEDQPQHFGDGTRLSIL.

V is TRBV4-1 and J is TRBJ2-7; D unclear. V dropped 4 bases and J dropped 1 base, with 2 bases sitting between them. Germline assignment: CDR1 MGHRA and CDR2 YSYEKL. This CDR3 contains 11 residues. CDR3 sequence (DNA): TGCGCCAGCAGCCTGTCCTACGAGCAGTACTTC. This sequence encodes CASSLSYEQYF.